Detailed here is one T cell receptor (beta chain). These data are taken from a study of blood T cell repertoires in COVID-19. Across the study: Samples came from the United States, Italy and Spain, spanning acute and convalescent COVID-19. Sample material is recorded as cDNA or gDNA derived from T cells, B-cell-depleted T cells, or PBMCs.

Per the study methods: Counts of nucleated cells, estimated from reference gene primer amplification, were obtained. Sequencing was performed with immunoSEQ multiplex PCR; in TCRdb, only in-frame clones are kept and a portion is missing. The V and J calls and clone size were taken over from that table, and D and trimming were inferred from the DNA. The table lists about 250,000 clones, roughly 85% of them singletons. Germline CDR1 is SGHTA and CDR2 is FQGNSA. The CDR3 sequence is 15 residues long. J lost 4 bases, V lost 3 bases, and 4 bases had no gene match. This clonotype was sampled from a man between 50 and 59 years old with active or convalescent COVID-19. V is TRBV7-2 and J is TRBJ2-1; 9 bases map to TRBD2. Sequencing input: peripheral blood. The CDR3: CASSFWAGGYNEQFF. CDR3 nucleotides: TGTGCCAGCAGCTTCTGGGCGGGGGGGTACAATGAGCAGTTCTTC.